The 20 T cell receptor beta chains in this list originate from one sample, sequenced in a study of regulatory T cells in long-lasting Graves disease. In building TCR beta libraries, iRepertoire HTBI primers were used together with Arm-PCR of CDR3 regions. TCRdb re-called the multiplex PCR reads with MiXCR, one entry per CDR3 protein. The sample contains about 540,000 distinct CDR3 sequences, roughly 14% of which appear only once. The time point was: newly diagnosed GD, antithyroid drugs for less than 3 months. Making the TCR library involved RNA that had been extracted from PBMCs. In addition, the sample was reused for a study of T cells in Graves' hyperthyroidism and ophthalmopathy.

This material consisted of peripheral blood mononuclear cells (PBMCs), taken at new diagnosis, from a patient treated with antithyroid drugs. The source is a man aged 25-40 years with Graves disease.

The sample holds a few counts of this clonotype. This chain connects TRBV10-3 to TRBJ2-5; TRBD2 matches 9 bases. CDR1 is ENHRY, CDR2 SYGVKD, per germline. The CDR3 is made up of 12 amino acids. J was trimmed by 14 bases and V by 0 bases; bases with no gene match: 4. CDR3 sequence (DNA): TGTGCCATCAGTGAGTCTAGCGGGGGCAATTACTTC. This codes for CAISESSGGNYF.

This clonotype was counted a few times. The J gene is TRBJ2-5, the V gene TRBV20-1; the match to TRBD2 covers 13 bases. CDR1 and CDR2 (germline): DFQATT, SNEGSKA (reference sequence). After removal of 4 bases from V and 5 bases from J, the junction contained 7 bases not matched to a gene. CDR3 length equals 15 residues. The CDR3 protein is CSATRLAGGLETQYF. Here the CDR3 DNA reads TGCAGTGCTACCCGACTAGCGGGAGGTCTGGAGACCCAGTACTTC.

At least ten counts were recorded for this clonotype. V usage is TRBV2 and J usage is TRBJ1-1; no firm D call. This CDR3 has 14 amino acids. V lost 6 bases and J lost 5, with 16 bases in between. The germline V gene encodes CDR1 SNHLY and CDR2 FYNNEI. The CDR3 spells CASRSSAVETEAFF. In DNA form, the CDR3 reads TGTGCCAGCAGATCCTCGGCGGTGGAGACTGAAGCTTTCTTT. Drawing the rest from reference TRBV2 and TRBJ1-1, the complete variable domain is EPEVTQTPSHQVTQMGQEVILRCVPISNHLYFYWYRQILGQKVEFLVSFYNNEISEKSEIFDDQFSVERPDGSNFTLKIRSTKLEDSAMYFCASRSSAVETEAFFGQGTRLTVV.

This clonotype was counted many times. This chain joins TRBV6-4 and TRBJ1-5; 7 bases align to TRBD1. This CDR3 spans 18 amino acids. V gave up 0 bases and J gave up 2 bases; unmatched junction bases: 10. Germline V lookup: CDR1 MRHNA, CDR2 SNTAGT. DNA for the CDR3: TGTGCCAGCAGTGACTCTGGCGGTAACAGGGGTGGCAATCAGCCCCAGCATTTT. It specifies CASSDSGGNRGGNQPQHF.

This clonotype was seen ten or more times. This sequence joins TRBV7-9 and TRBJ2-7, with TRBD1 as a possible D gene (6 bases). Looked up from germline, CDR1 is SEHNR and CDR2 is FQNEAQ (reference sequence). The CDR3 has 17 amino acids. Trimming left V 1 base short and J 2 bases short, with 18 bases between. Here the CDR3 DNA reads TGTGCCAGCAGCTTAGACCCTCCCGGACAGTTTACCTACGAGCAGTACTTC. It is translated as CASSLDPPGQFTYEQYF.

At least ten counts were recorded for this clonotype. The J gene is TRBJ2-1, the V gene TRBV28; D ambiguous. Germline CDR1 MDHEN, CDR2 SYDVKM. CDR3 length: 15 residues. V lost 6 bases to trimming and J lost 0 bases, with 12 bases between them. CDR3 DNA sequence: TGTGCCAGCAGGGACGGTTTCAGCTCCTACAATGAGCAGTTCTTC. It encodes CASRDGFSSYNEQFF.

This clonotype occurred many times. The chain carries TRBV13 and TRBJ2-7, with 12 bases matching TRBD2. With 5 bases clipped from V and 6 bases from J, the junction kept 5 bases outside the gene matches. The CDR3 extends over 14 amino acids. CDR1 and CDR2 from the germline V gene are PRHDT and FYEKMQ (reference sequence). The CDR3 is CASSPRTSGIEQYF. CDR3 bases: TGTGCCAGCAGCCCCCGGACTAGCGGGATCGAGCAGTACTTC.

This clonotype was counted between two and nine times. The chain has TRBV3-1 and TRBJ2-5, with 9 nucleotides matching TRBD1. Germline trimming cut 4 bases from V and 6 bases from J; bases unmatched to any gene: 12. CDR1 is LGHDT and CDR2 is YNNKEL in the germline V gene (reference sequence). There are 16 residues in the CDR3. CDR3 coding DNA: TGTGCCAGCAGCCTGGAAGGGACAGGGTTTATCCAGACCCAGTACTTC. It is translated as CASSLEGTGFIQTQYF.

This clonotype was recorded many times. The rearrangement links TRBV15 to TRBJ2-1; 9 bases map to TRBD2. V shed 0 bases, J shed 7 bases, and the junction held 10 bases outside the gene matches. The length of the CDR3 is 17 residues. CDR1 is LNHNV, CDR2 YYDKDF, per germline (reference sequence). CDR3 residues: CATSRDYSLAGKNEQFF. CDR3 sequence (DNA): TGTGCCACCAGCAGAGATTACAGCCTAGCGGGGAAGAATGAGCAGTTCTTC. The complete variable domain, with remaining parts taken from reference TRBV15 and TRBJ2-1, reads DAMVIQNPRYQVTQFGKPVTLSCSQTLNHNVMYWYQQKSSQAPKLLFHYYDKDFNNEADTPDNFQSRRPNTSFCFLDIRSPGLGDTAMYLCATSRDYSLAGKNEQFFGPGTRLTVL.

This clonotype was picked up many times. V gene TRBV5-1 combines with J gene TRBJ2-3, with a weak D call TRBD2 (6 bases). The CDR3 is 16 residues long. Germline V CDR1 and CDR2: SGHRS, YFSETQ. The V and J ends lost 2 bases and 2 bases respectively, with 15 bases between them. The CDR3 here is CASSFRLEDLTDTQYF. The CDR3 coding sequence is TGCGCCAGCAGCTTCCGACTAGAGGACCTCACAGATACGCAGTATTTT.

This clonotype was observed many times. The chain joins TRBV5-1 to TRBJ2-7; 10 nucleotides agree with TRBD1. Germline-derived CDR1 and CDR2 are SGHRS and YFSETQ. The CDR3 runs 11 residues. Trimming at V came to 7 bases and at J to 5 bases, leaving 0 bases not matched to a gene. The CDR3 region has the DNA TGCGCCAGCGGGACAGGGGACGAGCAGTACTTC. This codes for CASGTGDEQYF.

The CDR3 nucleotides read TGTGCCAGCAGGGACAGCATCTATGGCTACACCTTC. Translation: CASRDSIYGYTF. This sequence joins TRBV25-1 and TRBJ1-2; perhaps TRBD1 as D (6 bases). The CDR3 is 12 amino acids. Germline-derived CDR1 and CDR2 are MGHDK and SYGVNS. V lost 6 bases, J lost 4 bases, and 9 bases lay in between.

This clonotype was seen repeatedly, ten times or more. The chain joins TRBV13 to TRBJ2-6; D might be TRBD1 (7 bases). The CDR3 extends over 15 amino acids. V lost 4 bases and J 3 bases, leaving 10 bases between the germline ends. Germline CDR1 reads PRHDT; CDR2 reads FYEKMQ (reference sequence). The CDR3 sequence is CASSSQGGGANVLTF. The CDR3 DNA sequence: TGTGCCAGCAGCTCCCAGGGGGGTGGGGCCAACGTCCTGACTTTC.

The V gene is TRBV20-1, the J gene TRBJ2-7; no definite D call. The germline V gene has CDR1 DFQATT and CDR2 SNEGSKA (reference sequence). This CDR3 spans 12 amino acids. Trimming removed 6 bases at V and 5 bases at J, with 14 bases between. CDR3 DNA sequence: TGCAGTGCCCCAATACCGTCCCACGAGCAGTACTTC. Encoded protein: CSAPIPSHEQYF.

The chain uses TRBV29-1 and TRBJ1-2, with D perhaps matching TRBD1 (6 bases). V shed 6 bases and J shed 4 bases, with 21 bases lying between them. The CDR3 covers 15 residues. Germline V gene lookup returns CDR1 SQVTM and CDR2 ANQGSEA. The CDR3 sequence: CSVAPGHLAPYGYTF. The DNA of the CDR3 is TGCAGCGTAGCTCCGGGACACCTCGCCCCCTATGGCTACACCTTC. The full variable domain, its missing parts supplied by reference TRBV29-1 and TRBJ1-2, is SAVISQKPSRDICQRGTSLTIQCQVDSQVTMMFWYRQQPGQSLTLIATANQGSEATYESGFVIDKFPISRPNLTFSTLTVSNMSPEDSSIYLCSVAPGHLAPYGYTFGSGTRLTVV.

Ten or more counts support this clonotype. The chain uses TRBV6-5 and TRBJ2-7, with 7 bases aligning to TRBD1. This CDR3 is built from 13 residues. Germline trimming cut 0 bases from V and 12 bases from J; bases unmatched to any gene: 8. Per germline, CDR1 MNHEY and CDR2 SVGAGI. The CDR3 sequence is CASSYSTGTEAYF. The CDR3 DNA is TGTGCCAGCAGTTACTCGACCGGGACAGAGGCGTACTTC.

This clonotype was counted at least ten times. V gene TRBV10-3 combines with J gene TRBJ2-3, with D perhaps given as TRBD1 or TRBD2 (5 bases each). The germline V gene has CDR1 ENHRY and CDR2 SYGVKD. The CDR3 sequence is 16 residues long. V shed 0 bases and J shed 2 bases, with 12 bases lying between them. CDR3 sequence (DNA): TGTGCCATCAGTGAGTCCGTACCGGGGCACACAGATACGCAGTATTTT. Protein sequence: CAISESVPGHTDTQYF.

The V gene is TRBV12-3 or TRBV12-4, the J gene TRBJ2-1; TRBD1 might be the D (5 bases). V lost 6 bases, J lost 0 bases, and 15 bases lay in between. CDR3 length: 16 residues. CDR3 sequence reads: CASRELRGSSYNEQFF. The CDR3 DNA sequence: TGTGCCAGCAGGGAGCTTAGGGGAAGCTCCTACAATGAGCAGTTCTTC.

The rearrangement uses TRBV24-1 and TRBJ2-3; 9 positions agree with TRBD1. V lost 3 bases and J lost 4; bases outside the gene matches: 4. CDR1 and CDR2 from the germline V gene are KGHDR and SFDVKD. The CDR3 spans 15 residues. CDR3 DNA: TGTGCCACCAGTGATGTACAGGGGGCGGCAGATACGCAGTATTTT. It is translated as CATSDVQGAADTQYF.

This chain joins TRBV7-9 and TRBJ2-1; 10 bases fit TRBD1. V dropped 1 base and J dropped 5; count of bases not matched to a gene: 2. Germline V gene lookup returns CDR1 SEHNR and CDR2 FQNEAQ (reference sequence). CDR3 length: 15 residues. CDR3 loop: CASSLGTGGNNEQFF. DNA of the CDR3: TGTGCCAGCAGCTTAGGGACAGGGGGTAACAATGAGCAGTTCTTC.